Reported below is one TCR beta chain. Per germline, CDR1 SGHNT and CDR2 YYREEE (reference sequence). This CDR3 contains 15 residues. With 1 base removed from V and 7 bases from J, the gap between germline ends came to 15 bases. This record belongs to a study of blood T cell repertoires in COVID-19. Study-level background: From the United States, Italy and Spain came samples of acute and convalescent COVID-19. In each case, the material was cDNA or gDNA derived from T cells, B-cell-depleted T cells, or PBMCs.

In the original processing: Nucleated cell number was recorded as an estimate derived from reference gene primer amplification. The assay was immunoSEQ multiplex PCR, and TCRdb's table has in-frame clones only and misses some. Clone size and V and J calls were adopted from that table, with D and trimming inferred from the DNA. The sample contains hundreds of thousands of clones, 84% of which appear only once. The sequence derives from a human donor in a cohort sampled during active COVID-19. Sequenced sample: peripheral blood. The chain links TRBV5-4 to TRBJ2-1; no reliable D call. CDR3 sequence reads: CASSLNPQVENEQFF. The CDR3 DNA sequence: TGTGCCAGCAGCTTGAACCCGCAAGTAGAGAATGAGCAGTTCTTC.